Listed here are 5 T cell receptor beta chains from one sample, sequenced in a study of blood T cells in healthy people across ages. A second about 6 to 12 cycle PCR used barcoded and J-beta primers. TCRdb reanalysed the 5' RACE reads using MiXCR and keeps one entry per CDR3 protein. This table has 1.5 million to 2 million distinct CDR3 sequences, around half appearing once. The sample comprised blood. The source is a woman between 40 and 55 years old in good health.

J is TRBJ1-2 and V is TRBV29-1; TRBD1 matches 8 bases. The CDR3 runs 13 residues. The germline gives CDR1 SQVTM, CDR2 ANQGSEA. Losses at the gene ends were 3 bases for V and 5 bases for J; bases not matched to a gene: 5. This CDR3 is CSVDADREYGYTF. The CDR3, as DNA: TGCAGCGTTGATGCGGACAGGGAATATGGCTACACCTTC. The full variable domain, with the rest looked up from reference TRBV29-1 and TRBJ1-2, is SAVISQKPSRDICQRGTSLTIQCQVDSQVTMMFWYRQQPGQSLTLIATANQGSEATYESGFVIDKFPISRPNLTFSTLTVSNMSPEDSSIYLCSVDADREYGYTFGSGTRLTVV.

V gene TRBV7-2 combines with J gene TRBJ2-1; 8 bases are a match to TRBD2. The ends lost 6 bases at V and 3 bases at J; junction bases unmatched: 7. The germline V gene has CDR1 SGHTA and CDR2 FQGNSA. The CDR3 spans 15 residues. The CDR3 bases are TGTGCCAGCAGATCGCCGGGACTAGGCTACAATGAGCAGTTCTTC. Translated: CASRSPGLGYNEQFF.

This clonotype was detected only a few times. This chain connects TRBV7-9 to TRBJ2-5; weak D call: TRBD1 (5 bases). Trimming shortened V by 3 bases and J by 11 bases, and 16 bases separated the two germline ends. The CDR3 covers 13 residues. The germline gives CDR1 SEHNR, CDR2 FQNEAQ (reference sequence). The CDR3 sequence: CASSLAGFLEQYF. The CDR3 DNA reads as TGTGCCAGCAGCTTGGCAGGGTTTCTTGAGCAGTACTTC.

The V and J genes are TRBV20-1 and TRBJ2-4; D perhaps matches TRBD1 (6 bases). The CDR3 is made up of 14 amino acids. V lost 3 bases, J lost 13 bases, and 22 bases lay in between. The germline V gene encodes CDR1 DFQATT and CDR2 SNEGSKA (reference sequence). The CDR3 reads CSASKGEYPYVQYF. DNA of the CDR3: TGCAGTGCTAGTAAGGGGGAATATCCCTACGTGCAGTACTTC.

J is TRBJ2-1 and V is TRBV29-1, with 16 nucleotides matching TRBD2. V shed 6 bases and J 7 bases; nucleotides not matched to a gene: 3. Germline assignment: CDR1 SQVTM and CDR2 ANQGSEA. The CDR3 consists of 14 residues. The CDR3 protein is CSVLGLAGGNEQFF. CDR3 DNA sequence: TGCAGCGTCTTGGGACTAGCGGGGGGGAATGAGCAGTTCTTC.